This T cell receptor (beta chain) was profiled in a study of prognosis after radiotherapy for stage I lung cancer. This CDR3 contains 14 residues. Germline trimming cut 4 bases from V and 2 bases from J; bases unmatched to any gene: 7. Germline V gene sequence: CDR1 DFQATT, CDR2 SNEGSKA (reference sequence). In the case of this clonotype: A read error is possible here, since a much larger clone lies one base away.

All patients were node-negative on CT and PET/CT, without prior chemotherapy, radiotherapy or other malignancies. Starting from genomic DNA, TCR beta CDR3 was amplified through two-round multiplex PCR. Primers specific to each TRBV and TRBJ gene were used in first-round PCR. A single record per CDR3 protein comes from TCRdb applying MiXCR to the multiplex PCR reads. The sample includes about 51,000 distinct CDR3 sequences, roughly 35% of them seen just once. The rearrangement uses TRBV20-1 and TRBJ2-5, with 7 nucleotides matching TRBD2. The receptor was isolated from a donor over 45 with non-small cell lung cancer. The source was PBMCs, collected before or after stereotactic body radiation therapy (not recorded which). The CDR3 DNA reads TGCAGTGCTATCTATTCGGGACTACAAGAGACCCAGTACTTC. Translation: CSAIYSGLQETQYF.